This TCR beta chain stems from a study of shared clonotypes between healthy human individuals. Study background: Aged between 18 and 49, the donors were two women and three men.

For each subset, genomic DNA was distributed in equal portions over several immunoSEQ plates. TCRdb's copy holds only in-frame clones and misses some; the assay was immunoSEQ multiplex PCR. This table has about 480,000 clones, 79% appearing once. The V gene end was trimmed by 5 bases and the J gene end by 8 bases; junction bases not matched to a gene: 6. The CDR3 has 14 residues. CDR1 and CDR2 (germline): SGHNT, YYREEE (reference sequence). The study drew all its donors from Caucasian adults living in Nashville, Tennessee. This chain joins TRBV5-4 and TRBJ2-1, with 11 bases fitting TRBD2. Sequencing was carried out using PBMCs. The sequence was collected from a woman aged 40 to 50 in good health. Some clones in this sample may be carry-over from other donors' samples. CDR3 in DNA: TGTGCCAGCAGTCTAGCGGGAGGTATGGATGAGCAGTTCTTC. It is translated as CASSLAGGMDEQFF.